The rows below give T cell receptor beta chains drawn from one sample of a study of a mutant IDH1 vaccine in newly diagnosed glioma. No antigen is known for these receptors. This table comes from immunoSEQ multiplex PCR, and its TCRdb copy is limited to in-frame clones, with some not included. The data contain 30,000 to 35,000 clones, over 50% of them singletons. The sample here was PBMCs, taken from a glioma patient whose treatment included an IDH1 peptide vaccine. The receptors here all came from a woman younger than 30 with glioma. The CDR3 runs from the conserved cysteine through the conserved F or W. Each record gives: CDR3 protein, V gene, CDR3 length.

CDR3aa: CASTRPGTGSYEQYF
v_gene: TRBV2
len: 15

CDR3aa: CASSHWALAERGNEQFF
v_gene: TRBV4-1
len: 17

CDR3aa: CSVETGEIATNEKLFF
v_gene: TRBV29-1
len: 16

CDR3aa: CASSPDRSEAFF
v_gene: TRBV4-2
len: 12

CDR3aa: CASSSGLAGGQETQYF
v_gene: TRBV11-2
len: 16

CDR3aa: CATSHRAYEQYF
v_gene: TRBV19
len: 12

CDR3aa: CASMVTGSYNEQFF
v_gene: TRBV21-1
len: 14

CDR3aa: CASKRGNTEAFF
v_gene: TRBV19
len: 12

CDR3aa: CATSRDKFRENYEQYF
v_gene: TRBV15
len: 16

CDR3aa: CASSQGGRGNTEAFF
v_gene: TRBV4-1
len: 15

CDR3aa: CASSLVGRSEANEKLFF
v_gene: TRBV5-4
len: 17

CDR3aa: CASSMWGANTGELFF
v_gene: TRBV19
len: 15

CDR3aa: CASSLEPGLETQYF
v_gene: TRBV11-3
len: 14

CDR3aa: CASSRHRGSTEAFF
v_gene: TRBV4-1
len: 14

CDR3aa: CASSRGNTQYF
v_gene: TRBV11-3
len: 11

CDR3aa: CASSLRANYGYTF
v_gene: TRBV5-1
len: 13

CDR3aa: CAISEWDYGYTF
v_gene: TRBV10-3
len: 12

CDR3aa: CSVAGQGIETQYF
v_gene: TRBV29-1
len: 13

CDR3aa: CASRQGSGTNEQFF
v_gene: TRBV7-2
len: 14

CDR3aa: CAIFSLGYNEQFF
v_gene: TRBV10-3
len: 13

CDR3aa: CASSSTGGADTQYF
v_gene: TRBV28
len: 14

CDR3aa: CASSPGTGEYYGYTF
v_gene: TRBV6-4
len: 15

CDR3aa: CAWIRGPTNPYGYTF
v_gene: TRBV30
len: 15

CDR3aa: CASSLVRDSTDTQYF
v_gene: TRBV7-6
len: 15

CDR3aa: CASRDGAGELFF
v_gene: TRBV9
len: 12

CDR3aa: CASSPGQTYTEAFF
v_gene: TRBV28
len: 14

CDR3aa: CASSLRGGKGQETQYF
v_gene: TRBV11-1
len: 16

CDR3aa: CASSFPVDYEQYF
v_gene: TRBV7-2
len: 13

CDR3aa: CASSEKPTGVDYEQYF
v_gene: TRBV6-1
len: 16

CDR3aa: CASSNLGGNIYGYTF
v_gene: TRBV19
len: 15

CDR3aa: CASSSQGVQETQYF
v_gene: TRBV7-2
len: 14

CDR3aa: CSVEDRGVKNIQYF
v_gene: TRBV29-1
len: 14

CDR3aa: CASSLDYSDSGNTIYF
v_gene: TRBV5-8
len: 16

CDR3aa: CASSEGRGNTEAFF
v_gene: TRBV7-9
len: 14

CDR3aa: CASGPGGVNTEAFF
v_gene: TRBV12-5
len: 14

CDR3aa: CASSYLGLAGGHTGELFF
v_gene: TRBV5-1
len: 18

CDR3aa: CASSKALRTADAMNTEAFF
v_gene: TRBV21-1
len: 19

CDR3aa: CASSLPPLAQPYNEQFF
v_gene: TRBV27
len: 17

CDR3aa: CASSQRGLAGPANTGELFF
v_gene: TRBV5-4
len: 19

CDR3aa: CASSPETGRSGANVLTF
v_gene: TRBV11-1
len: 17

CDR3aa: CASSPQGELVSQPQHF
v_gene: TRBV4-1
len: 16

CDR3aa: CASSALAGGPGEQFF
v_gene: TRBV6-4
len: 15

CDR3aa: CASRAGAGTGELFF
v_gene: TRBV2
len: 14

CDR3aa: CASSLDLRLQNEQFF
v_gene: TRBV11-3
len: 15

CDR3aa: CATSRWTSGGTDTQYF
v_gene: TRBV15
len: 16

CDR3aa: CASSSGTGVYGYTF
v_gene: TRBV28
len: 14

CDR3aa: CARLGFLASEQYF
v_gene: TRBV6-1
len: 13

CDR3aa: CASSQNGVNTEAFF
v_gene: TRBV4-1
len: 14

CDR3aa: CASSINFGSLAVNEQFF
v_gene: TRBV19
len: 17

CDR3aa: CASSPLGGAGGELFF
v_gene: TRBV9
len: 15

CDR3aa: CASSIGAGYGYTF
v_gene: TRBV9
len: 13

CDR3aa: CASSTGASYEQYF
v_gene: TRBV19
len: 13

CDR3aa: CASLSLGFDLLGQETQYF
v_gene: TRBV21-1
len: 18

CDR3aa: CASSRGGTYNEQFF
v_gene: TRBV6-5
len: 14

CDR3aa: CASSPGTGFATNEKLFF
v_gene: TRBV19
len: 17